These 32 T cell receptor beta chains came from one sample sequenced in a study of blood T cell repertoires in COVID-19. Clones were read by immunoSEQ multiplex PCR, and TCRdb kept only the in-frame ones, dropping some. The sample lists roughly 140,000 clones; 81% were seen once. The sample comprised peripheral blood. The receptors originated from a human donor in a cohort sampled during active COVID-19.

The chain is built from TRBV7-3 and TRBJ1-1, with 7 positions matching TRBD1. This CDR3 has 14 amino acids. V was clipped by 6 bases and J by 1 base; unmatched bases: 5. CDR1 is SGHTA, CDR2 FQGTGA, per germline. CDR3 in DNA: TGTGCCAGCAGGTCAGGGGGTAAGAACACTGAAGCTTTCTTT. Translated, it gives CASRSGGKNTEAFF.

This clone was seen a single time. The CDR3 DNA reads TGCGCCAGCAGCCAGGCGACTAGCGGGAGCTCCTACGAGCAGTACTTC. This encodes CASSQATSGSSYEQYF. The chain links TRBV4-3 to TRBJ2-7, with TRBD2 matching over 12 bases. CDR3 length equals 16 residues. Trimming took 3 bases from V and 0 from J; bases not matched to a gene: 3. Per germline, CDR1 LGHNA and CDR2 YSLEER.

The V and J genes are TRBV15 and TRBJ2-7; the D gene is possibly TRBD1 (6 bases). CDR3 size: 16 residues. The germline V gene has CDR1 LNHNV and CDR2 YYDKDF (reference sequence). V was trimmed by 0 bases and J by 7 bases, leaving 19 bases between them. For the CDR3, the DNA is TGTGCCACCAGCAGAGAAAGGGGGACACCGTCGTGGGAGCAGTACTTC. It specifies CATSRERGTPSWEQYF.

CDR3: CASSQTTVNTEAFF. The CDR3 nucleotides read TGTGCCAGCAGCCAGACGACAGTGAACACTGAAGCTTTCTTT. V usage is TRBV7-9 and J usage is TRBJ1-1; possibly TRBD1 for D (5 bases). This CDR3 comprises 14 residues. Trimming shortened V by 5 bases and J by 0 bases, and 10 bases separated the two germline ends. Germline V gene sequence: CDR1 SEHNR, CDR2 FQNEAQ (reference sequence).

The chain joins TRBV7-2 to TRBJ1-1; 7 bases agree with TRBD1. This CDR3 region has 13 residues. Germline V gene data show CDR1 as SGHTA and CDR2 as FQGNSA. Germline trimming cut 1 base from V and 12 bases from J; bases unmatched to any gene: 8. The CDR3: CASSLGQGERTFF. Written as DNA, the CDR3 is TGTGCCAGCAGCTTAGGACAGGGAGAAAGGACTTTCTTT.

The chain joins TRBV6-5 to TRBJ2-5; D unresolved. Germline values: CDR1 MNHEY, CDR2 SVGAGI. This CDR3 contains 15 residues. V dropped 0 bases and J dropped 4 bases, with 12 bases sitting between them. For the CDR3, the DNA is TGTGCCAGCAGTTACTCGGTCAGCTCGGGAGAGACCCAGTACTTC. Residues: CASSYSVSSGETQYF.

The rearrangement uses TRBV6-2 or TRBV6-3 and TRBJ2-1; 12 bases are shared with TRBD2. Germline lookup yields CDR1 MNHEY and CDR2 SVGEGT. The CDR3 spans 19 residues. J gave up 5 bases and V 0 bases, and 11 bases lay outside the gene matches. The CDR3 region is CASSYSIPRTSGDNNEQFF. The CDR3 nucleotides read TGTGCCAGCAGTTACTCGATCCCTCGGACTAGCGGGGATAACAATGAGCAGTTCTTC.

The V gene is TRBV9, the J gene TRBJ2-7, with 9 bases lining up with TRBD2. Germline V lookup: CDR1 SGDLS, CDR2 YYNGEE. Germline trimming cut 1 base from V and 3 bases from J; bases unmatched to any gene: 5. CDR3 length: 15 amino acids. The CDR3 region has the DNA TGTGCCAGCAGCGTATCGGGACTAGCAAGCTACGAGCAGTACTTC. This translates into CASSVSGLASYEQYF.

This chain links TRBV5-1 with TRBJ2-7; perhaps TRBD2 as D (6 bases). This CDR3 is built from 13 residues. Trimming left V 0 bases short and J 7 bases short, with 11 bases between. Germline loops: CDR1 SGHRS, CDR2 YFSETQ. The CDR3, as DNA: TGCGCCAGCAGCTTGGCCGCGAGCGGGGAGCAGTACTTC. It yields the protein CASSLAASGEQYF.

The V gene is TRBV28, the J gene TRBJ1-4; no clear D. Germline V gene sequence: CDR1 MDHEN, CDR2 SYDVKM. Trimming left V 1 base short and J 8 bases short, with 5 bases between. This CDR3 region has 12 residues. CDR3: CASSLFLEKLFF. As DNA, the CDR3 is TGTGCCAGCAGTTTATTCCTAGAAAAACTGTTTTTT.

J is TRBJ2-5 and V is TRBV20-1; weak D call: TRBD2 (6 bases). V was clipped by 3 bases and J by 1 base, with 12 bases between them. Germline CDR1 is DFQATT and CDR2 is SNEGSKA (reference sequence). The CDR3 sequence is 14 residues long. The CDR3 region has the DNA TGCAGTGCTAGTGGGGGTAGCGGCCAAGAGACCCAGTACTTC. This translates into CSASGGSGQETQYF.

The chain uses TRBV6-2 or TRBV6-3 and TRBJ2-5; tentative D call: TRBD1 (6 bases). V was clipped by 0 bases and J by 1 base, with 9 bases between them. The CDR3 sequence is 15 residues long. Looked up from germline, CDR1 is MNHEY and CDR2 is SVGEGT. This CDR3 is CASSYSTRGQETQYF. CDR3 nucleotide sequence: TGTGCCAGCAGTTACTCCACCAGGGGCCAAGAGACCCAGTACTTC.

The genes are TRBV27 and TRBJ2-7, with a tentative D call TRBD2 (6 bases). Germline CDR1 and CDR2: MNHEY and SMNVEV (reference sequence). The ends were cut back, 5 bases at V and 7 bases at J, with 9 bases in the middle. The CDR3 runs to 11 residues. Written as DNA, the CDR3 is TGTGCCAGCAGTGTGGGGAGGGAGCAGTACTTC. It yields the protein CASSVGREQYF.

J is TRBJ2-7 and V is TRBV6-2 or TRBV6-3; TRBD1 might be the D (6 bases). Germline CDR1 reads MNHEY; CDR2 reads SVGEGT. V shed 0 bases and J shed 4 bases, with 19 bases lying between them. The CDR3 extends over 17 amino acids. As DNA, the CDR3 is TGTGCCAGCAGTTACTCGCCGACAGGCACGCCGAGATACGAGCAGTACTTC. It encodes CASSYSPTGTPRYEQYF.

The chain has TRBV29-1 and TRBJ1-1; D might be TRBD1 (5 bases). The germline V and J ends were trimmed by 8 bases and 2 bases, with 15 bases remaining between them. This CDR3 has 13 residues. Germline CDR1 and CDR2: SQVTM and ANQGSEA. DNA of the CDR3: TGCAGCCCCGACAGAGCCATCAACACTGAAGCTTTCTTT. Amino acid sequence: CSPDRAINTEAFF.

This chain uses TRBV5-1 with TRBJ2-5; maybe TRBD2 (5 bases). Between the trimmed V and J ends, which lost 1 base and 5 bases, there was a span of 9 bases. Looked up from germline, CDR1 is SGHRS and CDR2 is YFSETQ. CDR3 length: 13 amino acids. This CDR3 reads CASSLSGGETQYF. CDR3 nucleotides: TGCGCCAGCAGCTTGTCTGGCGGGGAGACCCAGTACTTC.

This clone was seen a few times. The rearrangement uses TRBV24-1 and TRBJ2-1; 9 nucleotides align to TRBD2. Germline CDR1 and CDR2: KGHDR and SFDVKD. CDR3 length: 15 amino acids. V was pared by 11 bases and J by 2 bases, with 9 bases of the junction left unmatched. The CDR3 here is CASQGAGGTYNEQFF. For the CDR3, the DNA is TGTGCCAGCCAGGGAGCGGGGGGTACCTACAATGAGCAGTTCTTC.

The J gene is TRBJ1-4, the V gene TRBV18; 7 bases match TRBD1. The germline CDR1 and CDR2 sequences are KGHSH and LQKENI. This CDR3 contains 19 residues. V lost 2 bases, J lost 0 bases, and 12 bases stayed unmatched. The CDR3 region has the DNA TGTGCCAGCTCACCAACGGAATGGACAGGCCGGTCAACTAATGAAAAACTGTTTTTT. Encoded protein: CASSPTEWTGRSTNEKLFF.

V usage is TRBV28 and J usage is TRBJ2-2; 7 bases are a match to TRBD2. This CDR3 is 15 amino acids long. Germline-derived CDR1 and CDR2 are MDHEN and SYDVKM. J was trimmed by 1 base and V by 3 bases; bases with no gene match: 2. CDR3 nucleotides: TGTGCCAGCAGTTTTGCGGGAGAGAACACCGGGGAGCTGTTTTTT. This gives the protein CASSFAGENTGELFF.

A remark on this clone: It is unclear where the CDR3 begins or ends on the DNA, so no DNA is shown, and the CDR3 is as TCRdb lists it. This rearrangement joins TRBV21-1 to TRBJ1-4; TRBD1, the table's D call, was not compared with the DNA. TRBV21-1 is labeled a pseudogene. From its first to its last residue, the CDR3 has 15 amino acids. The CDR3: CASSKVGQGNEKLFF.

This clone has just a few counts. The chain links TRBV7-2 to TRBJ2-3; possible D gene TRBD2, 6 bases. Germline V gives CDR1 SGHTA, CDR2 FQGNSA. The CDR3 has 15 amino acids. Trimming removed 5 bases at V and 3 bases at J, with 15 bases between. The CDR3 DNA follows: TGTGCCAGCAGCCCTAGAAGGGCGGGGACAGATACGCAGTATTTT. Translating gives CASSPRRAGTDTQYF.

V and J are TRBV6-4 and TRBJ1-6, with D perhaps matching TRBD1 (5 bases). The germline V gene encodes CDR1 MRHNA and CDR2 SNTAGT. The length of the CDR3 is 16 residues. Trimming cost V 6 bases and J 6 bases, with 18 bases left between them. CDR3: CASRRDRLGGNSPLHF. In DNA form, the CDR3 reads TGTGCCAGCAGAAGAGACCGCCTGGGGGGTAATTCACCCCTCCACTTT.

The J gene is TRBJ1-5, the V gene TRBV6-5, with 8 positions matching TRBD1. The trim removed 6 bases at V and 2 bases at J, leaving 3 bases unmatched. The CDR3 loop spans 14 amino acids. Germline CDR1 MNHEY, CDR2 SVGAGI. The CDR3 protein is CASSGQGGNQPQHF. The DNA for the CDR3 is TGTGCCAGCAGCGGACAGGGAGGCAATCAGCCCCAGCATTTT.

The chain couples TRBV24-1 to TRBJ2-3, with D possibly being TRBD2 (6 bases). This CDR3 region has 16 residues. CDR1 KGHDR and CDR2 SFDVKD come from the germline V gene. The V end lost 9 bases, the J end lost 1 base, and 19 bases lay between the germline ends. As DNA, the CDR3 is TGTGCCACCTCGGGGGAGAGGCCTAGCCGCACAGATACGCAGTATTTT. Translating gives CATSGERPSRTDTQYF.

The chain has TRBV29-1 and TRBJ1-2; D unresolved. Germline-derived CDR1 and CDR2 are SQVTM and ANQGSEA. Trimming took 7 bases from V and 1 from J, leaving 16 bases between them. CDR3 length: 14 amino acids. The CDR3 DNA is TGCAGCGCCGGAACGCCGGCGGGTAACTATGGCTACACCTTC. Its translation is CSAGTPAGNYGYTF.

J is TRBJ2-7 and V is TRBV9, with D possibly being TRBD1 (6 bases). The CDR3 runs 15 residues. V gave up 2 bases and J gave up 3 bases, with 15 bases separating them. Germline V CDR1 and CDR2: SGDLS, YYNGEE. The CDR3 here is CASSVGVGGHYEQYF. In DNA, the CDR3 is TGTGCCAGCAGCGTTGGGGTAGGGGGACACTACGAGCAGTACTTC. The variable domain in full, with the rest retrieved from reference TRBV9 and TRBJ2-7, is DSGVTQTPKHLITATGQRVTLRCSPRSGDLSVYWYQQSLDQGLQFLIQYYNGEERAKGNILERFSAQQFPDLHSELNLSSLELGDSALYFCASSVGVGGHYEQYFGPGTRLTVT.

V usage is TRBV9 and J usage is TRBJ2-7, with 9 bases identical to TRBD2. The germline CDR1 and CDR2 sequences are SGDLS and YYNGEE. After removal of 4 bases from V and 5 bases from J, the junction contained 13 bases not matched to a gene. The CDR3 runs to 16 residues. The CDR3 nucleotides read TGTGCCAGCAGCACCCGTAGCGGGAGAAATGAGGACGAGCAGTACTTC. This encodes CASSTRSGRNEDEQYF.

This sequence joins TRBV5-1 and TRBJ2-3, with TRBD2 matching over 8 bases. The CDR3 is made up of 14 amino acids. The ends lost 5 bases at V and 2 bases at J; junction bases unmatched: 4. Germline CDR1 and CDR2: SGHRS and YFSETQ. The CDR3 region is CASSSGRATDTQYF. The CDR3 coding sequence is TGCGCCAGCAGTTCCGGGAGGGCCACAGATACGCAGTATTTT. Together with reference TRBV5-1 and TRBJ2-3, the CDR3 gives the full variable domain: KAGVTQTPRYLIKTRGQQVTLSCSPISGHRSVSWYQQTPGQGLQFLFEYFSETQRNKGNFPGRFSGRQFSNSRSEMNVSTLELGDSALYLCASSSGRATDTQYFGPGTRLTVL.

CDR3 sequence: CASSLVPGGSSYEQYF. DNA of the CDR3: TGTGCCAGCAGCTTAGTCCCGGGAGGAAGCTCCTACGAGCAGTACTTC. The chain couples TRBV7-2 to TRBJ2-7; 7 bases match TRBD2. The CDR3 totals 16 residues. The V and J ends lost 1 base and 0 bases, in that order; junction bases with no gene match: 6. Germline CDR1 is SGHTA and CDR2 is FQGNSA.

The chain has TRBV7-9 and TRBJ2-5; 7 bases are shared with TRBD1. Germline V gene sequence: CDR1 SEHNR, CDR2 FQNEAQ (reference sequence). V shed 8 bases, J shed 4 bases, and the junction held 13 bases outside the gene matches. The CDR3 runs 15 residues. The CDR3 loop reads CASAMGTGAGETQYF. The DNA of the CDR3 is TGTGCCAGCGCCATGGGTACAGGGGCGGGAGAGACCCAGTACTTC.

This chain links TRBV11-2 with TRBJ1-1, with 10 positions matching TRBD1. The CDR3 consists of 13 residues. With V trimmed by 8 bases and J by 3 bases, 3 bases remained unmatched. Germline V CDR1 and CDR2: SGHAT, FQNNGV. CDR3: CASSGQGDTEAFF. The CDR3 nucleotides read TGTGCCAGCTCAGGACAGGGGGACACTGAAGCTTTCTTT.

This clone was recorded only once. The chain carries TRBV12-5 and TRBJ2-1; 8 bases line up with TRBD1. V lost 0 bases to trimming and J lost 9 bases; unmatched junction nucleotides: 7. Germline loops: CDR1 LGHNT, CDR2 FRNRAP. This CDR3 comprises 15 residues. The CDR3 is CASGLVGRGRVEQFF. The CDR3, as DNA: TGTGCTAGTGGTTTGGTTGGCAGGGGGCGGGTTGAGCAGTTCTTC. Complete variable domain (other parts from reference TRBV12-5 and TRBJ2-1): DARVTQTPRHKVTEMGQEVTMRCQPILGHNTVFWYRQTMMQGLELLAYFRNRAPLDDSGMPKDRFSAEMPDATLATLKIQPSEPRDSAVYFCASGLVGRGRVEQFFGPGTRLTVL.